These 9 T cell receptor beta chains were all obtained from the same sample, sequenced in a study of vaccination effects on CD4 cells after COVID-19. Produced via immunoSEQ multiplex PCR; TCRdb's table is partial and in-frame only. The sample has 60,000 to 85,000 clones, over 70% seen once. These receptors have no identified antigens. Peptide-pool stimulation followed by sequencing identified expanded antigen-specific CD4+ clonotypes in the ViraFEST assay. With 10 days of culture completed, CD4+ T cells were isolated. Every participant took two doses of the BNT162b2 or mRNA-1273 vaccine. The sample consisted of CD4+ T cells from PBMCs cultured with HCoV-229E spike peptides, taken after COVID-19 vaccination. These receptors were obtained from a human donor who received a COVID-19 vaccine.

The CDR3 region has the DNA TGTGCCAGCAGCCAGTATAATGATCCGGCTGGCTACACCTTC. Translating it yields CASSQYNDPAGYTF. The genes are TRBV7-2 and TRBJ1-2, with D unclear. Looked up from germline, CDR1 is SGHTA and CDR2 is FQGNSA. The CDR3 totals 14 residues. The V end lost 5 bases, the J end lost 7 bases, and 17 bases lay between the germline ends.

The V gene is TRBV5-1, the J gene TRBJ1-2; D is perhaps TRBD1 (5 bases). CDR3 size: 13 residues. CDR1 and CDR2 from the germline V gene are SGHRS and YFSETQ. The V end lost 0 bases, the J end lost 8 bases, and 11 bases lay between the germline ends. The CDR3 sequence is CASSLDGGRGYTF. CDR3 DNA: TGCGCCAGCAGCTTGGATGGGGGTCGGGGCTACACCTTC.

The chain joins TRBV10-2 to TRBJ2-5; either TRBD1 or TRBD2 may supply D (5 bases each). Germline CDR1 is WSHSY and CDR2 is SAAADI. Trimming stripped 4 bases from V and 9 bases from J, with 21 bases between. This CDR3 is 15 amino acids long. As DNA, the CDR3 is TGCGCCAGCAGTGGTGGGGGTGGCATCTCGGCGTCCCAGTACTTC. Translating gives CASSGGGGISASQYF.

The V gene is TRBV18, the J gene TRBJ2-5; D uncertain. CDR1 and CDR2 from the germline V gene are KGHSH and LQKENI. The V and J ends lost 6 bases and 0 bases respectively, with 14 bases between them. The CDR3 consists of 15 residues. CDR3 in DNA: TGTGCCAGCTCCTACTTAGACGCGTACCAAGAGACCCAGTACTTC. Encoded protein: CASSYLDAYQETQYF.

The V and J genes are TRBV15 and TRBJ2-7; D is perhaps TRBD2 (6 bases). Trimming took off 1 base at V and 5 bases at J, with 18 bases between the two ends. Per the germline V gene, CDR1 is LNHNV and CDR2 is YYDKDF (reference sequence). The CDR3 loop spans 16 amino acids. CDR3 amino acids: CATSRGGGLPGHEQYV. As DNA, the CDR3 is TGTGCCACCAGCAGAGGTGGAGGGCTTCCAGGCCACGAGCAGTACGTC.

The chain employs TRBV4-1 and TRBJ2-5, with a weak D call TRBD1 (5 bases). V dropped 2 bases and J dropped 1 base, with 8 bases sitting between them. This CDR3 is built from 14 residues. Germline assignment: CDR1 MGHRA and CDR2 YSYEKL. CDR3 residues: CASSQRTSQETQYF. The CDR3 DNA sequence: TGCGCCAGCAGCCAAAGGACATCCCAAGAGACCCAGTACTTC.

The CDR3, as DNA: TGTGCCAGTAGTATAGGGACAGGGCCCAACACCGGGGAGCTGTTTTTT. This gives the protein CASSIGTGPNTGELFF. This chain uses TRBV19 with TRBJ2-2; 8 bases match TRBD1. CDR3 length: 16 amino acids. Germline CDR1 LNHDA, CDR2 SQIVND (reference sequence). J gave up 2 bases and V 1 base, and 3 bases lay outside the gene matches.

This clone came up once. The V and J genes are TRBV15 and TRBJ2-5; 10 positions match TRBD2. The CDR3 extends over 18 amino acids. In germline, CDR1 is LNHNV, CDR2 YYDKDF (reference sequence). Trimming took 0 bases from V and 4 from J; bases not matched to a gene: 11. The chain's CDR3 is CATSRDPSGGAWVETQYF. CDR3 coding DNA: TGTGCCACCAGCAGAGATCCCAGCGGGGGGGCCTGGGTAGAGACCCAGTACTTC.

This clone showed up just a few times. J is TRBJ2-1 and V is TRBV5-1; perhaps TRBD2 as D (5 bases). Germline V CDR1 and CDR2: SGHRS, YFSETQ. Trimming removed 4 bases from V and 1 base from J, with 12 bases in between. CDR3 size: 15 residues. The DNA for the CDR3 is TGCGCCAGCAGCGGCGGTCGGGATTCCTACAATGAGCAGTTCTTC. As protein: CASSGGRDSYNEQFF.